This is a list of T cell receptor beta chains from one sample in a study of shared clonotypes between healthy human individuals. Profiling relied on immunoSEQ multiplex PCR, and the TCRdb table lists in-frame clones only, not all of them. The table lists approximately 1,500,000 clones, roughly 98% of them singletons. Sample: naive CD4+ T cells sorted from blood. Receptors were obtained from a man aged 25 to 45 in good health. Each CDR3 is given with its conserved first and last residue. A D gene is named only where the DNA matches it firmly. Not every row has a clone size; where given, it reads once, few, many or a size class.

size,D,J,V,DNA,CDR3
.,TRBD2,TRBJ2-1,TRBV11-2,TGTGCCAGCAGCTTAGATCCCGAGGATAGCGGGAGGGCCCTTAATGAGCAGTTCTTC,CASSLDPEDSGRALNEQFF
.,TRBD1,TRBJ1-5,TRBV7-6,TGTGCCAGCAGCTTAGGGACAGGGTGGAATAGCAATCAGCCCCAGCATTTT,CASSLGTGWNSNQPQHF
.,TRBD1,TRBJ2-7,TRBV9,TGTGCCAGCAGCGCGACGCCGACAGGGGCTGGGCACGAGCAGTACTTC,CASSATPTGAGHEQYF
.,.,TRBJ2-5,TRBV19,TGTGCCAGTAGTATAAGCGGGGACATTTCCACATTGACCCAGTACTTC,CASSISGDISTLTQYF
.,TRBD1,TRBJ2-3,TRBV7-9,TGTGCCAGCTCGGGACAGGGTACAGATACGCAGTATTTT,CASSGQGTDTQYF
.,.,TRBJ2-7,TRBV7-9,TGTGCCAGCAGCTTATTTAGGGGGTCCGTCTACGAGCAGTACTTC,CASSLFRGSVYEQYF
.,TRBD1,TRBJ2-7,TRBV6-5,TGTGCCAGCAGTTATACGACAGGGGTCTACGAGCAGTACTTC,CASSYTTGVYEQYF
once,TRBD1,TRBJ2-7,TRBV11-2,TGTGCCAGCTCCCGACAGGGAAACTACGAGCAGTACTTC,CASSRQGNYEQYF
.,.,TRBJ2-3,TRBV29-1,TGCAGCGTCGCAGCGGGTAACACAGATACGCAGTATTTT,CSVAAGNTDTQYF
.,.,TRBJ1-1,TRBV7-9,TGTGCCAGCATTCTCAGGGAAAGAGGTGAAGCTTTCTTT,CASILRERGEAFF
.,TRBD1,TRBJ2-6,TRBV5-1,TGCGCCAGCAGCTCGGACAGGGAGGCTTCTGGGGCCAACGTCCTGACTTTC,CASSSDREASGANVLTF
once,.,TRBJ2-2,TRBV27,TGTGCCAGCAGTCCCGTAGCGGTAAACACCGGGGAGCTGTTTTTT,CASSPVAVNTGELFF
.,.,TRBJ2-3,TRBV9,TGTGCCAGCAGCTTACTCACAGATACGCAGTATTTT,CASSLLTDTQYF
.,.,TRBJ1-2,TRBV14,TGTGCCAGCAGCCAAGGGTTGGGCTATGGCTACACCTTC,CASSQGLGYGYTF
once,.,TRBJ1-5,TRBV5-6,TGTGCCAGCAGCTTGGGGACAGTGAGCAATCAGCCCCAGCATTTT,CASSLGTVSNQPQHF
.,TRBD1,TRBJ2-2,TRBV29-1,TGCAGCGTCGTTGACAGGGGAGGTTGGACCGGGGAGCTGTTTTTT,CSVVDRGGWTGELFF
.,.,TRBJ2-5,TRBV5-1,TGCGCCAGCAGCTTTCTTCCCCTCCAAGAGACCCAGTACTTC,CASSFLPLQETQYF
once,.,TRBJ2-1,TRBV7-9,TGTGCCAGCAGCCCACGCGGGACAGATTACAATGAGCAGTTCTTC,CASSPRGTDYNEQFF
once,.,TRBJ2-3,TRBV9,TGTGCCAGCAGTTACAGGGGGGGTACAACAGATACGCAGTATTTT,CASSYRGGTTDTQYF
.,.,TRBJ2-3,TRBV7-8,TGTGCCAGCAGCTTAGTCAGGAACACAGATACGCAGTATTTT,CASSLVRNTDTQYF
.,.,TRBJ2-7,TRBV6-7,TGTGCCAGCAGTTACAGGGCAGGACGCAGCTCCTACGAGCAGTACTTC,CASSYRAGRSSYEQYF
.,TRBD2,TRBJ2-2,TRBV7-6,TGTGCCAGCAGCTTATGGCCGGGGACTAGCGGGAGTATTAGCACCGGGGAGCTGTTTTTT,CASSLWPGTSGSISTGELFF
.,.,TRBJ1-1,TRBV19,TGTGCCAGTAGTCCCATCTTGAGAACTGAAGCTTTCTTT,CASSPILRTEAFF
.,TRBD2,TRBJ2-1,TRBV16,TGTGCCAGCAGCCAATCCGGGACTACGCTGGGGCAGTTCTTC,CASSQSGTTLGQFF
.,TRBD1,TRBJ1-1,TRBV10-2,TGCGCCAGCAAAGTAACAGGGGACACTGAAGCTTTCTTT,CASKVTGDTEAFF
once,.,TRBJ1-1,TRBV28,TGTGCCAGCAGTCAAGACTACACTGAAGCTTTCTTT,CASSQDYTEAFF
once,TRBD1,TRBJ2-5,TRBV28,TGTGCCAGCAGTGTGACAGGGACGGAGACCCAGTACTTC,CASSVTGTETQYF
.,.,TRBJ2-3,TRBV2,TGTGCCACCGGACTGAGCACAGATACGCAGTATTTT,CATGLSTDTQYF